The entry that follows covers one TCR beta chain sequence. Its target is not known. The data belong to a study of T cells in localized non-small cell lung cancer. General study results and limits: Longer survival (overall) was linked to higher T cell density in blood.

Only in-frame clones appear in the TCRdb table, and some are missing; sequencing was by immunoSEQ multiplex PCR. The data contain about 36,000 clones, around nine tenths of them seen just once; the ten biggest clones take up around 7%. The ends were cut back, 6 bases at V and 3 bases at J, with 21 bases in the middle. CDR3 size: 16 residues. In germline, CDR1 is SGDLS, CDR2 YYNGEE. The material was peripheral blood, obtained before any cancer treatment. The chain carries TRBV9 and TRBJ2-5; perhaps TRBD1 as D (6 bases). The clonotype originates from an older female donor with stage I lung adenocarcinoma. Here the CDR3 reads CASNHNVSRTEETQYF. CDR3 DNA: TGTGCCAGCAACCACAACGTTAGTAGGACAGAAGAGACCCAGTACTTC.